The subject of this entry is one T cell receptor (beta chain). The target antigen is unknown. TCRdb reprocessed the 5' RACE reads with MiXCR, giving one entry per CDR3 protein. The top ten hold under 25% of the sample, which has some 320,000 distinct CDR3 sequences, roughly an eighth seen once. The CDR3 extends over 13 amino acids. Germline V gives CDR1 LNHDA, CDR2 SQIVND (reference sequence). V was trimmed by 2 bases and J by 4 bases, leaving 8 bases between them. The data derive from a study of T-cell memory formation after mild COVID-19. General study points: Day 15 to 85 contracting clones showed balanced CD4/CD8; day 15 to 37 expanders favored CD4+.

The specimen was PBMCs or a T cell subset sorted from them (not recorded which). This receptor was identified in a man younger than 35 who had mild COVID-19 (a few samples of this study predate the infection). Cell type and time point are not known. V gene TRBV19 combines with J gene TRBJ1-1, with D uncertain. The CDR3 spells CASSITRITEAFF. CDR3 DNA sequence: TGTGCCAGTAGTATAACTAGGATCACTGAAGCTTTCTTT. Based on the CDR3 plus reference TRBV19 and TRBJ1-1, the full variable domain is DGGITQSPKYLFRKEGQNVTLSCEQNLNHDAMYWYRQDPGQGLRLIYYSQIVNDFQKGDIAEGYSVSREKKESFPLTVTSAQKNPTAFYLCASSITRITEAFFGQGTRLTVV.